This T cell receptor (beta chain) was captured by sequencing in a study of T cell changes during pregnancy in multiple sclerosis. The repertoire was sequenced with immunoSEQ multiplex PCR; TCRdb's copy has only in-frame clones and lacks some. The data contain 85,000 to 100,000 clones, approximately 92% of them seen just once; the ten biggest clones take up about 2.4%. The specimen was peripheral blood, collected in the first trimester of pregnancy. This TCR came from a female donor with multiple sclerosis, enrolled in a pregnancy study.

CDR3: CASSEVGGNWDYGYTF. The CDR3 nucleotides are TGTGCCAGCAGTGAAGTCGGCGGGAACTGGGACTATGGCTACACCTTC. This chain uses TRBV6-1 with TRBJ1-2; no reliable D call. The CDR3 is 16 residues long. From germline, CDR1 is MNHNS and CDR2 SASEGT. V lost 1 base, J lost 3 bases, and 15 bases lay in between.